This T cell receptor beta chain was found in a study of blood T cells in healthy people across ages (dated by TCRdb to the mid-2010s). Describing the broader study: Template switching captured roughly one uniquely barcoded TCR beta cDNA molecule per two T cells in model experiments. The study measured age-related changes in TCR beta repertoire diversity using deep sequencing normalized with unique cDNA molecular identifiers. The donors were divided into four age groups: young (average approximately 17 years), middle-aged (roughly 42), aged (under 70) and long-lived (about 90). To avoid experimental bias, donors of different ages were spread randomly across the sequencing lanes. Using the same blood draw, the study looked at two additional independent replicas of 1 million unique cDNA reads for two donors, one aged 18 to 30 and the other aged 80 or older.

Measured from the cysteine to the phenylalanine, the CDR3 is 17 residues long. Of the read, only the CDR3 DNA is kept; its 51 bases are in frame from base 1. V is cut by 0 bases and J by 2 bases, and the space between the germline ends is 16 bases. Looking up the germline V gene yields CDR1 LGHNA and CDR2 YSLEER. Study-level results and caveats: The percentage of naive T cells measured by flow cytometry correlated strongly with observed TCR beta diversity. Because profiling used bulk unsorted PBMCs, naive and antigen-experienced compartments could not be compared conclusively. Total diversity estimates from one million sequenced T cells were considered lower bounds and underestimates. Donor CMV infection status was unknown, potentially confounding age-related changes in expanded clonotypes. Compared with the aged group, the long-lived group had more naive CD4+ T cells, fewer expanded clones and increased TCR diversity, a pattern suggesting age selection. Observed TCR beta diversity per million T cells fell roughly linearly with age, and a significant reduction was already apparent by age approximately 41.

The method behind the library was 5' RACE. The data were produced on an Illumina HiSeq 2500. A second roughly 6 to 12 cycle PCR used a sample-barcoded 5' primer and a J-beta primer mix. A template-switch 5' adaptor carrying 12 random nucleotides introduced a unique molecular identifier onto each TCR beta cDNA molecule. Each sample yielded at least 3 million CDR3-containing paired-end reads. First-strand cDNA synthesis was performed from all RNA using the Mint cDNA synthesis kit, with priming by a TRBC-specific oligonucleotide. Following uracil-DNA glycosylase treatment, all cDNA underwent a first 18-cycle PCR with the universal primers M1SS and BC2_uni_R. In the source study's methods: For normalization, 1 million high-quality reads, each with a distinct molecular identifier, were randomly selected from each sample. Reads sharing molecular identifiers were discarded rather than binned into consensus sequences. MiTCR, run with a Q25 quality threshold and the strictest error-elimination algorithm, handled CDR3 identification, clonotype clustering and error correction. A nonparametric unseen species model using Euler transformation provided a lower-bound estimate of total TCR beta diversity. TCRdb reran the public reads through fastp at Q25 and MiXCR, keeping productive beta chains. Every CDR3 protein is listed once, alongside the most common genes and DNA of its rows. TCRdb, rather than the study authors, made the V and J calls. Present in this sample are about 1.5 million distinct CDR3 sequences, 40% to 45% of which were seen just once. The ten largest account for more than 4% of the sample.

Only a few counts were recorded for this clonotype. This clone's antigen is unknown. No clone much larger than this one lies a single base away; base qualities are absent. Donors were 39 systemically healthy Caucasian individuals from Russia aged about 6 to 100 years. Each donor gave about 9.2 milliliters of peripheral blood, drawn into EDTA-treated Vacutainer tubes. PBMCs were isolated by Ficoll-Paque density-gradient centrifugation, with at least 6.5 million obtained per sample. Total RNA was extracted from PBMCs with Trizol reagent, with at least 5.5 micrograms obtained per sample. For every donor, flow cytometry on a PBMC aliquot measured the percentage of naive CD45RAhigh/CD27high T cells.

Sequenced sample: blood. This sequence originates from a woman in her late teens or twenties in good health. The chain employs TRBV4-3 and TRBJ2-5, with an unclear D gene assignment. The CDR3 protein sequence reads: CASSQDRVVSQQETQYF. The DNA sequence is as follows: TGCGCCAGCAGCCAAGATCGTGTGGTATCACAGCAAGAGACCCAGTACTTC.